This section outlines one T cell receptor (beta chain) sequence together with its context. No antigen is known for it. This record belongs to a study of T cell responses to AZD1222 COVID-19 vaccine. Study-level points and caveats: Donors were chiefly white British, with a greater number of females, and clonal diversity was perhaps underestimated. Baseline antibody screening turned up just a handful of seropositive AZD1222 recipients.

Data came from immunoSEQ multiplex PCR; TCRdb stores just in-frame clones and leaves some out. The sample totals more than 110,000 clones. The sequence derives from an adult in good health. The sequenced material came from peripheral blood.

The CDR3 nucleotides read TGTGCCAGCAGCCCTCCCCGGCGGGGACTAGAAGAGACCCAGTACTTC. Protein: CASSPPRRGLEETQYF. The gene calls are TRBV11-2 and TRBJ2-5; 8 positions agree with TRBD2. V gave up 5 bases and J gave up 3 bases; unmatched junction bases: 11. The CDR3 runs to 16 residues. Germline V gene data show CDR1 as SGHAT and CDR2 as FQNNGV.